This T cell receptor beta chain is from a study of T cells of healthy individuals. This clonotype was seen at least ten times. This CDR3 comprises 14 residues. The germline V gene encodes CDR1 DFQATT and CDR2 SNEGSKA (reference sequence). V was pared by 0 bases and J by 3 bases, with 11 bases between. MiXCR was run by TCRdb on the 5' RACE reads, yielding one entry per CDR3 protein. The sample lists tens of thousands of distinct CDR3 sequences, about 5% occurring once. The chain recombines TRBV20-1 with TRBJ1-1; D call uncertain. This sequence originates from a human donor in good health. The CDR3 protein is CSARDPYGDTEAFF. The DNA of the CDR3 is TGCAGTGCTAGAGACCCTTACGGAGACACTGAAGCTTTCTTT.